Listed here is a single T cell receptor (beta chain). The assay was immunoSEQ multiplex PCR, and TCRdb's table has in-frame clones only and misses some. Of 65,000 to 75,000 clones detected, almost 95% appear once; the ten largest clones hold approximately 3%. The data stem from a study of T cell changes during pregnancy in multiple sclerosis. The CDR3 runs 15 residues. V lost 4 bases and J lost 7; bases outside the gene matches: 8. CDR1 and CDR2 from the germline V gene are MNHNY and SVGAGI (reference sequence). The sequences come from CD8+ T cells from peripheral blood mononuclear cells, collected in the third trimester of pregnancy. This rearrangement joins TRBV6-6 to TRBJ1-4; TRBD1 matches 8 bases. This clonotype was obtained from a female donor in good health, enrolled as a control in a pregnancy study. DNA for the CDR3: TGTGCCAGCAGTTCCCCGGACAGGGTTTTTGAAAAACTGTTTTTT. It yields the protein CASSSPDRVFEKLFF.